Following are 3 T cell receptor beta chains from one sample sequenced in a study of cytomegalovirus exposure and HLA in healthy donors. Primers included in the PCR were 60 Vbeta and 13 Jbeta primers. Here immunoSEQ multiplex PCR was the method, and the copy in TCRdb shows in-frame clones only, minus some. The sample has about 160,000 clones, 65% to 80% seen once; the top ten hold roughly 2%. The sample consisted of PBMCs. All receptors come from a man aged 35-49 years in good health and CMV-seronegative.

The gene calls are TRBV30 and TRBJ1-2, with no clear D. Germline CDR1 GTSNPN, CDR2 SVGIG (reference sequence). V was trimmed by 1 base and J by 4 bases, leaving 16 bases between them. This CDR3 has 15 amino acids. CDR3 loop: CAWSAAMGMAYGYTF. CDR3 nucleotide sequence: TGTGCCTGGAGTGCCGCAATGGGCATGGCCTATGGCTACACCTTC.

This clone turned up a few times. The chain couples TRBV15 to TRBJ2-1; 8 positions match TRBD1. The CDR3 contains 17 residues. Germline V gene sequence: CDR1 LNHNV, CDR2 YYDKDF (reference sequence). Trimming at V came to 3 bases and at J to 2 bases, leaving 9 bases not matched to a gene. The CDR3 is CATSRELRTGTYNEQFF. CDR3 coding DNA: TGTGCCACCAGCAGGGAACTAAGGACAGGGACCTACAATGAGCAGTTCTTC.

This chain connects TRBV5-1 to TRBJ2-1; the D is unclear. Trimming pared 2 bases from V and 4 bases from J, leaving 10 bases between. CDR3 size: 14 residues. Germline V CDR1 and CDR2: SGHRS, YFSETQ. For the CDR3, the DNA is TGCGCCAGCAGCTTTGCTACGGTATACAATGAGCAGTTCTTC. It is translated as CASSFATVYNEQFF.